The sequence of this TCR beta chain was determined in a study of blood T cell repertoires in COVID-19. Across the whole study: Material from acute and convalescent COVID-19 was sourced from the United States, Italy and Spain. T cells, B-cell-depleted T cells, or PBMCs supplied cDNA or gDNA.

From germline, CDR1 is GTSNPN and CDR2 SVGIG (reference sequence). The CDR3 totals 13 residues. V shed 0 bases and J shed 5 bases, with 11 bases lying between them. Sequenced by immunoSEQ multiplex PCR; TCRdb stores in-frame clones only, minus some. The sample includes 350,000 to 450,000 clones, around four fifths of them seen just once. Sequencing used PBMCs or T cells enriched from blood (not recorded which). The receptor comes from a woman aged 45-65 years who had recovered from COVID-19. This chain joins TRBV30 and TRBJ2-7; D is unresolved. The CDR3 reads CAWSVSPKHEQYF. In DNA form, the CDR3 reads TGTGCCTGGAGTGTATCCCCGAAGCACGAGCAGTACTTC.